These 2 T cell receptor beta chains share one sample of origin, sequenced in a study of blood T cells in healthy people across ages. Next came a second PCR, run for roughly 6 to 11 cycles, which used a sample-barcoded 5' primer along with a J-beta primer mix. MiXCR was run by TCRdb on the 5' RACE reads, yielding one entry per CDR3 protein. This sample carries about 1.4 million distinct CDR3 sequences, approximately 59% of them seen once, and the ten largest clones take 5.5% to 8%. The specimen was blood. Receptor source: a man between 18 and 29 years old in good health.

Only a few counts were recorded for this clonotype. The chain couples TRBV27 to TRBJ2-7; D uncertain. The CDR3 is 15 residues long. CDR1 is MNHEY and CDR2 is SMNVEV in the germline V gene (reference sequence). The ends were cut back, 2 bases at V and 3 bases at J, with 14 bases in the middle. The CDR3 protein is CASSLRAALLYEQYF. The CDR3 coding sequence is TGTGCCAGCAGTTTACGGGCAGCGCTCCTCTACGAGCAGTACTTC.

This clonotype was counted between two and nine times. The chain links TRBV12-3 or TRBV12-4 to TRBJ2-7, with unresolved D. CDR3 length: 13 amino acids. Trimming took off 6 bases at V and 7 bases at J, with 16 bases between the two ends. DNA for the CDR3: TGTGCCAGCAGGCTACACCCACCGGAGGAGCAGTACTTC. This sequence encodes CASRLHPPEEQYF.